These 29 T cell receptor beta chains were sequenced from one sample in a study of T cell changes during pregnancy in multiple sclerosis. Sequenced by immunoSEQ multiplex PCR; TCRdb stores in-frame clones only, minus some. The data hold around 77,000 clones, with roughly nine tenths observed a single time. The sequencing used peripheral blood, collected in the third trimester of pregnancy. All receptors derive from a female donor with multiple sclerosis, enrolled in a pregnancy study.

This chain links TRBV10-3 with TRBJ2-7; D possibly corresponds to TRBD2 (6 bases). The V and J ends lost 10 bases and 4 bases respectively, with 20 bases between them. The V gene's germline CDR1 is ENHRY and CDR2 SYGVKD. This CDR3 is 14 amino acids long. The CDR3: CASETGTGVYEQYF. CDR3 DNA sequence: TGTGCCAGCGAAACCGGGACGGGGGTTTACGAGCAGTACTTC.

CDR3: CASSTMGGYTEAFF. The CDR3 nucleotides read TGCGCCAGCAGCACCATGGGGGGGTATACTGAAGCTTTCTTT. The chain couples TRBV5-1 to TRBJ1-1; D might be TRBD1 (5 bases). V was shortened by 4 bases and J by 5 bases, with 15 bases between the two germline ends. This CDR3 has 14 residues. The germline V gene has CDR1 SGHRS and CDR2 YFSETQ.

The chain joins TRBV25-1 to TRBJ2-7; D gene ambiguous. Germline CDR1 reads MGHDK; CDR2 reads SYGVNS. The CDR3 sequence is 12 residues long. Deletions cut 2 bases from V and 3 bases from J, with 5 bases between. Here the CDR3 reads CASSERSYEQYF. The DNA for the CDR3 is TGTGCCAGCAGTGAAAGGAGCTACGAGCAGTACTTC.

The gene calls are TRBV9 and TRBJ2-5; 13 bases align to TRBD2. The CDR3 is made up of 16 amino acids. CDR1 and CDR2 (germline): SGDLS, YYNGEE. J gave up 3 bases and V 0 bases, and 2 bases lay outside the gene matches. The CDR3 bases are TGTGCCAGCAGCGTAGGAACTAGCGGGAGGGAAGAGACCCAGTACTTC. Its protein product is CASSVGTSGREETQYF.

This chain uses TRBV7-9 with TRBJ2-1; 9 positions agree with TRBD2. V dropped 3 bases and J dropped 7; count of bases not matched to a gene: 7. Looked up from germline, CDR1 is SEHNR and CDR2 is FQNEAQ (reference sequence). This CDR3 is built from 15 residues. CDR3 in DNA: TGTGCCAGCAGCTTGTATAGCGGGAGACAAAATGAGCAGTTCTTC. Protein: CASSLYSGRQNEQFF.

This chain links TRBV27 with TRBJ2-6; 12 nucleotides align to TRBD2. Looked up from germline, CDR1 is MNHEY and CDR2 is SMNVEV (reference sequence). The CDR3 has 19 residues. Unmatched junction bases numbered 11, after V lost 6 bases and J lost 2 bases. The CDR3 DNA follows: TGTGCCAGCAGCCGGACCCGACTAGCGGGAGTTGCTGGGGCCAACGTCCTGACTTTC. Its translation is CASSRTRLAGVAGANVLTF.

This clone was found once. The chain uses TRBV11-2 and TRBJ2-7, with a tentative D call TRBD2 (5 bases). Per the germline V gene, CDR1 is SGHAT and CDR2 is FQNNGV. The CDR3 spans 14 residues. Between the trimmed V and J ends, which lost 0 bases and 2 bases, there was a span of 8 bases. The CDR3 DNA reads as TGTGCCAGCAGCTTAGATCCCGGGGCCTACGAGCAGTACTTC. This sequence encodes CASSLDPGAYEQYF.

The chain carries TRBV12-5 and TRBJ2-1; D gene uncertain. Per germline, CDR1 LGHNT and CDR2 FRNRAP. Deletions cut 1 base from V and 10 bases from J, with 11 bases between. This CDR3 spans 13 amino acids. Here the CDR3 DNA reads TGTGCTAGTGGTTTGGCCGGTAGAGGAGAGCAGTTCTTC. Translated, it gives CASGLAGRGEQFF.

This chain joins TRBV19 and TRBJ2-7; 9 bases agree with TRBD2. The CDR3 length is 16 residues. V dropped 5 bases and J dropped 3; count of bases not matched to a gene: 11. From germline, CDR1 is LNHDA and CDR2 SQIVND (reference sequence). The CDR3 nucleotides are TGTGCCAGTAGTTCCGGACCGGGACTAGCTATCTACGAGCAGTACTTC. Protein: CASSSGPGLAIYEQYF.

The CDR3 spells CASSLSGGRDSYEQYF. Here the CDR3 DNA reads TGCGCCAGCAGCTTATCCGGCGGGAGGGATTCCTACGAGCAGTACTTC. The chain recombines TRBV5-1 with TRBJ2-7, with TRBD2 identical over 9 bases. CDR3 length: 16 amino acids. V dropped 2 bases and J dropped 1; count of bases not matched to a gene: 7. Germline V gene sequence: CDR1 SGHRS, CDR2 YFSETQ. Full variable domain (rest looked up from reference TRBV5-1 and TRBJ2-7): KAGVTQTPRYLIKTRGQQVTLSCSPISGHRSVSWYQQTPGQGLQFLFEYFSETQRNKGNFPGRFSGRQFSNSRSEMNVSTLELGDSALYLCASSLSGGRDSYEQYFGPGTRLTVT.

The chain combines TRBV28 with TRBJ2-7; 8 nucleotides line up with TRBD1. The length of the CDR3 is 17 residues. V shed 6 bases and J 0 bases; nucleotides not matched to a gene: 13. Germline values: CDR1 MDHEN, CDR2 SYDVKM. The CDR3 DNA is TGTGCCAGCAGCTTACACCGTCAGGGGGCTCGCTCCTACGAGCAGTACTTC. Protein: CASSLHRQGARSYEQYF.

The chain is built from TRBV11-3 and TRBJ2-7, with 7 bases matching TRBD2. The V and J ends lost 5 bases and 6 bases, in that order; junction bases with no gene match: 10. Germline CDR1 reads SGHNT; CDR2 reads YENEEA. The length of the CDR3 is 14 residues. The CDR3 DNA sequence: TGTGCCAGCAGCCTAACGGGACTATCGGGCGAGCAGTACTTC. This encodes CASSLTGLSGEQYF. Variable domain in full (rest from reference TRBV11-3 and TRBJ2-7): EAGVVQSPRYKIIEKKQPVAFWCNPISGHNTLYWYLQNLGQGPELLIRYENEEAVDDSQLPKDRFSAERLKGVDSTLKIQPAELGDSAVYLCASSLTGLSGEQYFGPGTRLTVT.

CDR3 sequence: CASSEFSGTGTYGYTF. The CDR3 region has the DNA TGTGCCAGCAGTGAATTTTCCGGGACAGGGACCTATGGCTACACCTTC. This chain connects TRBV6-1 to TRBJ1-2; 9 positions agree with TRBD1. Germline values: CDR1 MNHNS, CDR2 SASEGT. The CDR3 runs 16 residues. The V and J ends lost 2 bases and 4 bases, in that order; junction bases with no gene match: 8.

The chain joins TRBV4-2 to TRBJ2-3, with TRBD2 identical over 11 bases. The CDR3 is 17 amino acids. Germline trimming cut 1 base from V and 0 bases from J; bases unmatched to any gene: 3. The germline V gene has CDR1 LGHNA and CDR2 YNFKEQ. This CDR3 is CASSQVGLAASTDTQYF. CDR3 DNA sequence: TGTGCCAGCAGCCAAGTGGGACTAGCGGCAAGCACAGATACGCAGTATTTT.

The chain joins TRBV5-6 to TRBJ2-4; 7 nucleotides match TRBD1. The CDR3 sequence is 16 residues long. The V and J ends lost 4 bases and 2 bases, in that order; junction bases with no gene match: 9. Germline V gives CDR1 SGHDT, CDR2 YYEEEE. CDR3 in amino acids: CASSHDRAVTKNIQYF. The DNA for the CDR3 is TGTGCCAGCAGCCACGACAGGGCCGTCACCAAAAACATTCAGTACTTC.

The V gene is TRBV10-2, the J gene TRBJ2-1, with D possibly TRBD2 on 5 matching bases. The germline V gene has CDR1 WSHSY and CDR2 SAAADI. Deletions cut 6 bases from V and 9 bases from J, with 9 bases between. CDR3 size: 11 residues. CDR3 DNA sequence: TGCGCCAGCAGACTAGGCACTGAGCAGTTCTTC. Its translation is CASRLGTEQFF.

The CDR3: CASSSYREAKNIQYF. DNA of the CDR3: TGTGCCAGCAGCTCGTACCGGGAGGCCAAAAACATTCAGTACTTC. V usage is TRBV11-1 and J usage is TRBJ2-4; TRBD2 might be the D (6 bases). With 4 bases removed from V and 1 base from J, the gap between germline ends came to 11 bases. From germline, CDR1 is SGHAT and CDR2 FQDESV (reference sequence). This CDR3 spans 15 amino acids.

This clone was seen a handful of times. The rearrangement joins TRBV12-5 to TRBJ1-1; D is uncertain. The length of the CDR3 is 14 residues. Germline values: CDR1 LGHNT, CDR2 FRNRAP. Deletions cut 1 base from V and 4 bases from J, with 10 bases between. CDR3: CASGLAIPGTEAFF. The CDR3 region has the DNA TGTGCTAGTGGTTTGGCAATTCCGGGCACTGAAGCTTTCTTT.

The sample holds one count of this clone. The V and J genes are TRBV6-1 and TRBJ1-2, with a possible D match to TRBD1 (5 bases). Trimming cost V 0 bases and J 8 bases, with 13 bases left between them. CDR1 is MNHNS, CDR2 SASEGT, per germline. The CDR3 sequence is 14 residues long. CDR3 protein: CASSEAGRAGGYTF. The CDR3 DNA reads TGTGCCAGCAGTGAAGCCGGCAGGGCAGGCGGCTACACCTTC.

This clone was seen at least ten times. The chain couples TRBV4-2 to TRBJ1-1; a possible D gene is TRBD1 (5 bases). The CDR3 runs 15 residues. Germline V lookup: CDR1 LGHNA, CDR2 YNFKEQ. Trimming took 5 bases from V and 4 from J, leaving 17 bases between them. CDR3 sequence reads: CASSGPLEGITEAFF. The CDR3 region has the DNA TGTGCCAGCAGCGGACCTTTGGAGGGGATCACTGAAGCTTTCTTT.

The chain joins TRBV6-1 to TRBJ1-2; 8 bases map to TRBD1. Per the germline V gene, CDR1 is MNHNS and CDR2 is SASEGT. The CDR3 totals 14 residues. V shed 8 bases and J 2 bases; nucleotides not matched to a gene: 7. The CDR3 DNA is TGTGCCAGCGGACACAGGGGGGTAAACTATGGCTACACCTTC. Amino acids: CASGHRGVNYGYTF.

The chain joins TRBV6-1 to TRBJ2-7; a possible D gene is TRBD1 (6 bases). Germline CDR1 reads MNHNS; CDR2 reads SASEGT. Trimming left V 6 bases short and J 1 base short, with 19 bases between. The CDR3 totals 16 residues. CDR3 sequence (DNA): TGTGCCAGCAGAGAAAAAACAGGGTCTACGTCCTACGAGCAGTACTTC. It translates to CASREKTGSTSYEQYF.

V gene TRBV4-1 combines with J gene TRBJ1-5; the match to TRBD1 covers 7 bases. CDR1 MGHRA and CDR2 YSYEKL come from the germline V gene. This CDR3 comprises 15 residues. V lost 3 bases, J lost 4 bases, and 6 bases stayed unmatched. The CDR3 protein is CASSHIQGYNQPQHF. Here the CDR3 DNA reads TGCGCCAGCAGCCACATACAGGGGTATAATCAGCCCCAGCATTTT.

The V gene is TRBV10-3, the J gene TRBJ2-2; 7 bases agree with TRBD2. CDR3 size: 15 residues. The V and J ends lost 6 bases and 2 bases, in that order; junction bases with no gene match: 6. Germline CDR1 is ENHRY and CDR2 is SYGVKD. The chain's CDR3 is CAIRPSGTNTGELFF. As DNA, the CDR3 is TGTGCCATCAGACCTAGCGGAACTAACACCGGGGAGCTGTTTTTT.

The CDR3 nucleotides read TGTGCCAGCAGCGTAAACACAGGGGGCGCGAAAGAGACCCAGTACTTC. Its protein product is CASSVNTGGAKETQYF. The V gene is TRBV9, the J gene TRBJ2-5, with 9 bases lining up with TRBD1. The CDR3 runs to 16 residues. V lost 1 base to trimming and J lost 3 bases; unmatched junction nucleotides: 7. Germline assignment: CDR1 SGDLS and CDR2 YYNGEE. Using reference TRBV9 and TRBJ2-5 for the parts outside the CDR3, the full variable domain is DSGVTQTPKHLITATGQRVTLRCSPRSGDLSVYWYQQSLDQGLQFLIQYYNGEERAKGNILERFSAQQFPDLHSELNLSSLELGDSALYFCASSVNTGGAKETQYFGPGTRLLVL.

The gene calls are TRBV29-1 and TRBJ1-4; D possibly corresponds to TRBD1 (6 bases). The CDR3 is 13 amino acids. Germline loops: CDR1 SQVTM, CDR2 ANQGSEA. CDR3 sequence (DNA): TGCAGTTCAAGACAGGCAACTAATGAAAAACTGTTTTTT. The encoded protein is CSSRQATNEKLFF. Full variable domain (outside the CDR3, taken from reference TRBV29-1 and TRBJ1-4): SAVISQKPSRDICQRGTSLTIQCQVDSQVTMMFWYRQQPGQSLTLIATANQGSEATYESGFVIDKFPISRPNLTFSTLTVSNMSPEDSSIYLCSSRQATNEKLFFGSGTQLSVL.

The chain links TRBV6-1 to TRBJ1-5, with 10 bases matching TRBD1. The germline CDR1 and CDR2 sequences are MNHNS and SASEGT. J gave up 1 base and V 2 bases, and 2 bases lay outside the gene matches. This CDR3 is 16 amino acids long. Here the CDR3 DNA reads TGTGCCAGCAGTGAACGACAGGGGGCGAGCAATCAGCCCCAGCATTTT. The encoded protein is CASSERQGASNQPQHF.

V and J are TRBV6-6 and TRBJ1-1; no reliable D call. Trimming took off 3 bases at V and 4 bases at J, with 15 bases between the two ends. Germline V gene data show CDR1 as MNHNY and CDR2 as SVGAGI (reference sequence). This CDR3 is built from 15 residues. The CDR3 sequence is CASSYMGQAGTEAFF. For the CDR3, the DNA is TGTGCCAGCAGTTATATGGGTCAGGCGGGCACTGAAGCTTTCTTT.

The chain is built from TRBV6-5 and TRBJ1-2; 7 bases align to TRBD1. Germline values: CDR1 MNHEY, CDR2 SVGAGI. After removal of 0 bases from V and 1 base from J, the junction contained 2 bases not matched to a gene. This CDR3 region has 15 residues. The CDR3 coding sequence is TGTGCCAGCAGTTACTCGAGACAGGGTAACTATGGCTACACCTTC. This encodes CASSYSRQGNYGYTF.